The T cell receptor (beta chain) described here comes from a study of blood T cells in healthy people across ages. Study conclusions and caveats: Unsorted PBMCs blocked a conclusive comparison of naive and antigen-experienced cells.

Sample-barcoded 5' priming and a J-beta primer mix drove a second PCR of roughly 6 to 12 cycles. TCRdb used MiXCR to reprocess the 5' RACE reads, holding one entry per CDR3 protein. The data hold fewer than 2 million distinct CDR3 sequences, with around 40% observed a single time. The individuals who served as donors were healthy Caucasians living in Russia, aged about 6 to 100. As concerns this clonotype: The target antigen is unknown.

CDR3 length: 11 residues. The V end was cut by 3 bases, the J end by 7 bases, with 5 bases between. The TCR was taken from a human donor in good health. Sequencing was done on a sample of blood. The rearrangement uses TRBV12-3 or TRBV12-4 and TRBJ2-3; D is unclear. This CDR3 is CASSFSYTQYF. For the CDR3, the DNA is TGTGCCAGCAGTTTTAGTTATACGCAGTATTTT.